This T cell receptor beta chain was identified in a study of control samples from healthy donors and cancer patients. The CDR3 loop spans 14 amino acids. Germline V CDR1 and CDR2: SEHNR, FQNEAQ (reference sequence). The V end lost 3 bases, the J end lost 4 bases, and 12 bases lay between the germline ends. Clones were read by immunoSEQ multiplex PCR, and TCRdb kept only the in-frame ones, dropping some. Found here are more than 50,000 clones, less than 95% of them singletons; the top ten hold roughly 1.2%. The receptor comes from a woman in her 50s with colorectal cancer. This chain uses TRBV7-9 with TRBJ2-5; D possibly uses TRBD1 or TRBD2 (5 bases each). The material sequenced was PBMCs. DNA for the CDR3: TGTGCCAGCAGCTTTCTGGGGGAGCGAGAGACCCAGTACTTC. It codes for CASSFLGERETQYF.